Listed below are T cell receptor beta chains from one sample, sequenced in a study of CD8 T cells in Susac syndrome. TCRdb recomputed calls from the immunoSEQ multiplex PCR reads with MiXCR, one row per CDR3 protein. The sample yields about 120,000 distinct CDR3 sequences, 90% to 95% seen once. The sample consisted of CD4+ T cells from PBMCs. All receptors come from a human donor in good health. Each CDR3 is given with its conserved first and last residue. Expanded clones get a size class; other rows say once, few or many, or leave the size out.

V gene	clone size	J gene	CDR3 protein
TRBV7-9	-	TRBJ2-1	CASSLIGGTYNEQFF
TRBV5-1	-	TRBJ2-5	CASSSMGGRGETQYF
TRBV25-1	-	TRBJ1-4	CASRGDPGDGLFF
TRBV5-6	once	TRBJ2-1	CASSRLAAYNEQFF
TRBV19	-	TRBJ1-5	CASSIGPHQPQHF
TRBV6-2/TRBV6-3	-	TRBJ2-7	CASSYYPEVPYEQYF
TRBV19	-	TRBJ2-2	CASSILAGFTGELFF
TRBV11-1	once	TRBJ2-3	CASSLKGQGAGDTQYF
TRBV10-3	-	TRBJ2-3	CAISEGDTQYF
TRBV9	-	TRBJ2-7	CASSVGVAGESYEQYF
TRBV28	once	TRBJ2-2	CATSYTNTGELFF
TRBV28	-	TRBJ2-7	CASRGQGYSYEQYF
TRBV11-2	once	TRBJ1-2	CASSSGGRDGDYGYTF
TRBV12-3/TRBV12-4	-	TRBJ2-7	CASSLTSGDYEQYF
TRBV9	-	TRBJ1-6	CASSITPGSHNSPLHF
TRBV12-3/TRBV12-4	-	TRBJ2-5	CASSLQLAGRETQYF
TRBV7-6	few	TRBJ2-3	CASSSLKSGTQYF
TRBV28	once	TRBJ2-1	CASGGPSEQFF
TRBV3-1	-	TRBJ1-4	CASSQATSSNEKLFF
TRBV29-1	-	TRBJ2-1	CSVQGQLAADQQFF
TRBV6-5	-	TRBJ1-2	CASSYSPDYYGYTF
TRBV3-1	-	TRBJ2-1	CASSPTGTSMGTQFF
TRBV3-1	-	TRBJ2-6	CASSQAVSGANVLTF
TRBV28	-	TRBJ2-7	CASSSSGAAYEQYF
TRBV29-1	-	TRBJ1-1	CSVEEEWNTEAFF
TRBV19	once	TRBJ1-2	CASRDRVSDYGYTF
TRBV2	-	TRBJ2-5	CASTLGLAGKETQYF
TRBV5-4	-	TRBJ1-3	CASSSNRDSGNTIYF
TRBV6-6	-	TRBJ1-5	CASSYSRRGDNQPQHF
TRBV28	-	TRBJ1-5	CASFRDSSNQPQHF
TRBV6-2/TRBV6-3	-	TRBJ2-7	CASRKIAGVDNEQYF
TRBV29-1	-	TRBJ2-1	CSAVALAGEFKGNEQFF
TRBV10-3	-	TRBJ1-2	CAISELAGGGYTF
TRBV7-9	-	TRBJ2-6	CASSLAADPGANVLTF
TRBV29-1	-	TRBJ2-3	CSVEEHGTSGRFITDTQYF
TRBV5-6	-	TRBJ2-4	CASSTQGTKNIQYF
TRBV7-2	-	TRBJ1-4	CASSYRASNEKLFF
TRBV7-9	-	TRBJ2-2	CASSVAGTNYTGELFF
TRBV19	-	TRBJ1-6	CASSILLTGTGGSPLHF
TRBV10-3	-	TRBJ2-6	CAISESGQDFSGANVLTF
TRBV7-9	-	TRBJ1-2	CASSLVAGIGRSYGYTF
TRBV11-2	-	TRBJ2-3	CASTTLRGSRGDTQYF
TRBV6-5	-	TRBJ2-3	CASRDSAGGVDTQYF
TRBV20-1	-	TRBJ2-5	CSARDDRTQGAQYF